Listed here are 12 T cell receptor beta chains from one sample, sequenced in a study of PD-1 blockade in classical Hodgkin lymphoma. All the patients suffered relapse after autologous stem cell transplantation, and brentuximab vedotin exposure differed. The repertoire was sequenced with immunoSEQ multiplex PCR; TCRdb's copy has only in-frame clones and lacks some. The repertoire holds about 63,000 clones, with more than 70% as singletons. The input for sequencing was peripheral blood mononuclear cells (PBMCs), taken before the second cycle of nivolumab. These receptors were obtained from a human donor with classical Hodgkin lymphoma.

The chain is built from TRBV5-4 and TRBJ2-5; D tentatively reads TRBD1 or TRBD2 (5 bases each). With 4 bases removed from V and 5 bases from J, the gap between germline ends came to 15 bases. Germline V gives CDR1 SGHNT, CDR2 YYREEE (reference sequence). This CDR3 has 14 residues. The chain's CDR3 is CASSIGLPGETQYF. CDR3 bases: TGTGCCAGCAGCATCGGACTCCCAGGGGAGACCCAGTACTTC.

This sequence joins TRBV4-1 and TRBJ1-1; perhaps TRBD1 as D (5 bases). The CDR3 has 17 residues. The V end lost 0 bases, the J end lost 4 bases, and 18 bases lay between the germline ends. In germline, CDR1 is MGHRA, CDR2 YSYEKL. CDR3 sequence (DNA): TGCGCCAGCAGCCAAGATAGGGGAATTGGCCCGGTCACTGAAGCTTTCTTT. This gives the protein CASSQDRGIGPVTEAFF.

This clone was counted once. The chain is built from TRBV7-9 and TRBJ1-4, with D unclear. Per the germline V gene, CDR1 is SEHNR and CDR2 is FQNEAQ (reference sequence). The V and J ends lost 5 bases and 7 bases respectively, with 14 bases between them. This CDR3 has 14 residues. CDR3 nucleotide sequence: TGTGCCAGCAGCGGAGGTAGGGCTGGTGAAAAACTGTTTTTT. Translation gives CASSGGRAGEKLFF.

J is TRBJ1-1 and V is TRBV20-1; 7 bases line up with TRBD1. J lost 9 bases, V lost 6 bases, and 7 bases had no gene match. The germline V gene encodes CDR1 DFQATT and CDR2 SNEGSKA (reference sequence). The CDR3 consists of 11 residues. The CDR3 region is CSADRVEKAFF. The CDR3 region has the DNA TGCAGTGCCGACAGGGTTGAAAAAGCTTTCTTT.

V is TRBV2 and J is TRBJ2-2, with D possibly called TRBD1 or TRBD2 (5 bases each). Trimming stripped 5 bases from V and 5 bases from J, with 12 bases between. The CDR3 is made up of 14 amino acids. Per germline, CDR1 SNHLY and CDR2 FYNNEI. The CDR3, as DNA: TGTGCCAGCAGTCGGCCTGGGGGAACCGGGGAGCTGTTTTTT. This gives the protein CASSRPGGTGELFF. Full variable domain (outside the CDR3, taken from reference TRBV2 and TRBJ2-2): EPEVTQTPSHQVTQMGQEVILRCVPISNHLYFYWYRQILGQKVEFLVSFYNNEISEKSEIFDDQFSVERPDGSNFTLKIRSTKLEDSAMYFCASSRPGGTGELFFGEGSRLTVL.

The genes are TRBV10-3 and TRBJ2-1; D not certain. V was pared by 8 bases and J by 6 bases, with 14 bases between. There are 13 residues in the CDR3. Germline values: CDR1 ENHRY, CDR2 SYGVKD. CDR3 sequence (DNA): TGTGCCATCGTCTCCGCCATGTCCAATGAGCAGTTCTTC. It codes for CAIVSAMSNEQFF.

This clone was picked up a small number of times. The V call is TRBV14, the J call TRBJ2-2; 8 bases align to TRBD1. Per the germline V gene, CDR1 is SGHDN and CDR2 is FVKESK. The CDR3 runs 18 residues. J was trimmed by 6 bases and V by 1 base; bases with no gene match: 13. In nucleotides, the CDR3 is TGTGCCAGCAGCCAAGTCTTGGACAGGGACTTTAGCTCCGGGGAGCTGTTTTTT. Encoded protein: CASSQVLDRDFSSGELFF.

The chain carries TRBV27 and TRBJ1-6; D possibly corresponds to TRBD1 (5 bases). The length of the CDR3 is 15 residues. Per the germline V gene, CDR1 is MNHEY and CDR2 is SMNVEV (reference sequence). Trimming pared 7 bases from V and 13 bases from J, leaving 23 bases between. For the CDR3, the DNA is TGTGCCAGCACTACAGGATCTGGCGGCTTTCTTCCCCTCCACTTT. Translation gives CASTTGSGGFLPLHF.

This clone was seen once. The chain employs TRBV5-1 and TRBJ2-7; tentative D call: TRBD1 (5 bases). The CDR3 contains 15 residues. CDR1 is SGHRS and CDR2 is YFSETQ in the germline V gene. V dropped 1 base and J dropped 3 bases, with 14 bases sitting between them. CDR3 sequence: CASSLIKGINYEQYF. Here the CDR3 DNA reads TGCGCCAGCAGCTTGATTAAGGGGATAAACTACGAGCAGTACTTC.

The chain employs TRBV5-1 and TRBJ2-2, with 10 bases fitting TRBD2. The CDR3 spans 16 residues. Germline V lookup: CDR1 SGHRS, CDR2 YFSETQ. V was pared by 5 bases and J by 0 bases, with 4 bases of the junction left unmatched. CDR3 in amino acids: CASRLAGTTNTGELFF. The CDR3 nucleotides are TGCGCCAGCAGACTAGCGGGGACGACGAACACCGGGGAGCTGTTTTTT.

The chain couples TRBV5-1 to TRBJ1-2; D is uncertain. Germline CDR1 and CDR2: SGHRS and YFSETQ. Trimming shortened V by 0 bases and J by 8 bases, and 5 bases separated the two germline ends. The CDR3 consists of 11 residues. CDR3 coding DNA: TGCGCCAGCAGCTTGGACAAAGGCTACACCTTC. Translating gives CASSLDKGYTF.

The V and J genes are TRBV6-6 and TRBJ1-1; D not resolved. Germline assignment: CDR1 MNHNY and CDR2 SVGAGI (reference sequence). CDR3 length equals 11 residues. Trimming stripped 10 bases from V and 1 base from J, with 7 bases between. The chain's CDR3 is CAIIGNTEAFF. The CDR3 coding sequence is TGTGCCATCATAGGGAACACTGAAGCTTTCTTT.